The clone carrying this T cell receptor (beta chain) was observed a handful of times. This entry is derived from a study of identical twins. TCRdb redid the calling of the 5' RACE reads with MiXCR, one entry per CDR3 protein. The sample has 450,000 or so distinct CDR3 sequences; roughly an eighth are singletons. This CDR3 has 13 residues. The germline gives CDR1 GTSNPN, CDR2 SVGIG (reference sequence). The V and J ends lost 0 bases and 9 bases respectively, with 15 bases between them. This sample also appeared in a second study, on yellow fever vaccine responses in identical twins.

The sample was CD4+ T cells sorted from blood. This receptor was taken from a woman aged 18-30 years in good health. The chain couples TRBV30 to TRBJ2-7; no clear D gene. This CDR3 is CAWSVRSGSGQYF. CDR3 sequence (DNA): TGTGCCTGGAGTGTAAGATCTGGGTCCGGGCAGTACTTC.